This T cell receptor (beta chain) was sequenced during a study of blood T cell repertoires in COVID-19. The germline V gene has CDR1 KGHSH and CDR2 LQKENI. After removal of 5 bases from V and 5 bases from J, the junction contained 7 bases not matched to a gene. This CDR3 region has 15 residues. All enrollees were roughly 18 to 100 years old and from about two dozen US areas. Participants were placed into cohorts based on the clinical history they reported. Resolution of symptoms, clearance, or two negative PCRs was present in recovered Cohort 3 donors. The protocol was immunoSEQ multiplex PCR, while the TCRdb copy is restricted to in-frame clones and leaves out a portion. Among hundreds of thousands of clones listed, 85% to 90% were seen once.

The sequenced sample consisted of PBMCs or T cells enriched from blood (not recorded which). This clonotype was sampled from a woman aged 45-65 years who had recovered from COVID-19. V is TRBV18 and J is TRBJ1-1; 11 bases line up with TRBD1. The CDR3 is CASSAGTGGRTEAFF. CDR3 sequence (DNA): TGTGCCAGCTCAGCAGGGACAGGGGGACGTACTGAAGCTTTCTTT.